This T cell receptor beta chain was captured in a study of OX40 agonist ivuxolimab in advanced cancers. Background on the study: Of the patients, three showed partial responses, one with hepatocellular carcinoma and two with cutaneous melanoma.

The table came from immunoSEQ multiplex PCR; TCRdb's copy has only in-frame clones and leaves some out. The sample includes 100,000 or so clones, approximately 90% of them seen just once. The CDR3 loop spans 11 amino acids. With V trimmed by 7 bases and J by 11 bases, 7 bases remained unmatched. The germline CDR1 and CDR2 sequences are SQVTM and ANQGSEA. The source was CD4+ or CD8+ T cells sorted from blood, collected in a trial of the OX40 agonist ivuxolimab. This TCR derives from an adult with an advanced solid tumor such as melanoma, head and neck, liver or kidney cancer. The V call is TRBV29-1, the J call TRBJ1-4; TRBD1 matches at 7 bases. CDR3 nucleotide sequence: TGCAGCGGACGAGGGGGCGGGAAACTGTTTTTT. Encoded protein: CSGRGGGKLFF.